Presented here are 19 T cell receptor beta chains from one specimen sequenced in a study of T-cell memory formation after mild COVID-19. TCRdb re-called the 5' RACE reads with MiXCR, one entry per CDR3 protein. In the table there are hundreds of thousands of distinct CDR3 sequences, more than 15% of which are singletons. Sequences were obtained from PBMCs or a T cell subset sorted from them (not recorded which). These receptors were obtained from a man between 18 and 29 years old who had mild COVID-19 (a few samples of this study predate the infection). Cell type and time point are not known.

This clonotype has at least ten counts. DNA for the CDR3: TGCGCCAGCAGCCCCGGACCCCCCATCGGAGATACGCAGTATTTT. Translated: CASSPGPPIGDTQYF. The chain recombines TRBV5-1 with TRBJ2-3; D remains unclear. V lost 4 bases and J 5 bases, leaving 17 bases between the germline ends. The CDR3 is 15 amino acids. The germline V gene encodes CDR1 SGHRS and CDR2 YFSETQ.

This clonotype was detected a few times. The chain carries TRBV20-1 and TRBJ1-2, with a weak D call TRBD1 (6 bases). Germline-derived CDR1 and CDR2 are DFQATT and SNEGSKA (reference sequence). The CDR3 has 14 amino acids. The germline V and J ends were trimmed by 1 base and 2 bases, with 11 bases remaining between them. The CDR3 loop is CSARGPGENYGYTF. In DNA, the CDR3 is TGCAGTGCTAGAGGTCCAGGGGAAAACTATGGCTACACCTTC.

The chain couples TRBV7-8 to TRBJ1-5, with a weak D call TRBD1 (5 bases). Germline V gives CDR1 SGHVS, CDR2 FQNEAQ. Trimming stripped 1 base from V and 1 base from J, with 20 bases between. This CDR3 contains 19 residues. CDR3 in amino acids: CASSLEGRLVRESNQPQHF. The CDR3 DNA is TGTGCCAGCAGCTTAGAGGGGCGATTGGTCAGGGAAAGCAATCAGCCCCAGCATTTT.

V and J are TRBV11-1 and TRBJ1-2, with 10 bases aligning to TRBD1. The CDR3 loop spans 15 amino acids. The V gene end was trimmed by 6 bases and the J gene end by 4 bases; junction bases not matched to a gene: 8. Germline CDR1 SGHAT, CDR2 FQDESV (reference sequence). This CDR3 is CASSLSGTGAYGYTF. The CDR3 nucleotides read TGTGCCAGCAGTCTATCCGGGACAGGGGCCTATGGCTACACCTTC.

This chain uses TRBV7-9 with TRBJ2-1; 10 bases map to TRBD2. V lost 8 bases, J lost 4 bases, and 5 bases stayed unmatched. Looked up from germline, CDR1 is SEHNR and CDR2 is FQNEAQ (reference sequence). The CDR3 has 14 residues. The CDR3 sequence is CASDGLAVYNEQFF. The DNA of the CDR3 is TGTGCCAGCGACGGACTAGCGGTATACAATGAGCAGTTCTTC.

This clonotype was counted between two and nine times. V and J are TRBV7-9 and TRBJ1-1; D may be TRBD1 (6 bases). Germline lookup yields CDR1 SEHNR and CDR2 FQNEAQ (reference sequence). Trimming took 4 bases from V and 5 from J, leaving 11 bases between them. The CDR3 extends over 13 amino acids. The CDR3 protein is CASSWGGGTEAFF. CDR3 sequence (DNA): TGTGCCAGCAGCTGGGGGGGCGGAACTGAAGCTTTCTTT.

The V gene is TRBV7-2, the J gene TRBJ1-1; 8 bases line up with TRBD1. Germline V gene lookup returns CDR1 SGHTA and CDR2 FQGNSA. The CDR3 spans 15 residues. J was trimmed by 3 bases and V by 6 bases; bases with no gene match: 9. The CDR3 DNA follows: TGTGCCAGCAGTACAGGACAGGGCCTCTACACTGAAGCTTTCTTT. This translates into CASSTGQGLYTEAFF.

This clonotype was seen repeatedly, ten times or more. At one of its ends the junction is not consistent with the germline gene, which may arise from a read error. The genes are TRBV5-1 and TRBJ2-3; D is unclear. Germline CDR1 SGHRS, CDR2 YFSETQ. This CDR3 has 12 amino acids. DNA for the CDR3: TGTGCCAGCAGTTCTAGCACAGATACGCAGTATTTT. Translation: CASSSSTDTQYF.

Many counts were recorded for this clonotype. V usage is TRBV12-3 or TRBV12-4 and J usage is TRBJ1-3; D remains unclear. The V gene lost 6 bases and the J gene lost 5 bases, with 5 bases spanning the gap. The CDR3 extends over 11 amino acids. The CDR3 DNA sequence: TGTGCCAGCAGCCCACGAAACACCATATATTTT. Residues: CASSPRNTIYF.

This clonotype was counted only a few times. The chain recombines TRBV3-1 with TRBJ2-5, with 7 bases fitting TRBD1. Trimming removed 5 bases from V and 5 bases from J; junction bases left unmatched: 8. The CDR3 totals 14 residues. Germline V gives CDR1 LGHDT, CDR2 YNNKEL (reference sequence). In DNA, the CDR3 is TGTGCCAGCAGCTCCTACGACAGGGTTGAGACCCAGTACTTC. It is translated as CASSSYDRVETQYF.

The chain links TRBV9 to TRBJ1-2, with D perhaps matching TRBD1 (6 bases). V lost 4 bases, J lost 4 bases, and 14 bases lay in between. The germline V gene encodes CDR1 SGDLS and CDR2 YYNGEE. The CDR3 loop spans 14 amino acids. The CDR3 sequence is CASSREGTLYGYTF. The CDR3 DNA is TGTGCCAGCAGCCGAGAAGGGACACTCTATGGCTACACCTTC. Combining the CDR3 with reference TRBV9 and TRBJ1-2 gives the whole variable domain DSGVTQTPKHLITATGQRVTLRCSPRSGDLSVYWYQQSLDQGLQFLIQYYNGEERAKGNILERFSAQQFPDLHSELNLSSLELGDSALYFCASSREGTLYGYTFGSGTRLTVV.

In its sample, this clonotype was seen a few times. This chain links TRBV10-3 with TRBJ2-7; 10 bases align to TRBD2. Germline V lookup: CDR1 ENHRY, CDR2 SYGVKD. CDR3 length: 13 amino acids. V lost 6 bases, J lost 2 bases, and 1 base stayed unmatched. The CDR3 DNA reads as TGTGCCATCAGAGCGGGGGGGCCCTACGAGCAGTACTTC. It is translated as CAIRAGGPYEQYF.

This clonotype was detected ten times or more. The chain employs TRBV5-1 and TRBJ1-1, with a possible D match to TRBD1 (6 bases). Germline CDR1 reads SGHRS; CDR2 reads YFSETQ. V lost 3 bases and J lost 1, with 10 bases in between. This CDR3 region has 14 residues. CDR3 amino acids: CASSSGQPNTEAFF. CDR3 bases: TGCGCCAGCAGCTCCGGACAGCCGAACACTGAAGCTTTCTTT.

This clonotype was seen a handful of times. CDR3 amino acids: CASGPISGGGGYTF. The CDR3 DNA reads TGTGCTAGTGGTCCGATATCAGGGGGTGGCGGCTACACCTTC. This chain links TRBV12-5 with TRBJ1-2; 7 bases align to TRBD1. The CDR3 spans 14 residues. Germline V gives CDR1 LGHNT, CDR2 FRNRAP. The trim removed 5 bases at V and 8 bases at J, leaving 11 bases unmatched.

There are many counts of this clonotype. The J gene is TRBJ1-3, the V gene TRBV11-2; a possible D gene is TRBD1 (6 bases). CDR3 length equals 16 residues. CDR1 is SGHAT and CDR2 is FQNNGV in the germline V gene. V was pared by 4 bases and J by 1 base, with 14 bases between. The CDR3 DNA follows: TGTGCCAGCAGCTCTCTCTCAGGGGCTTCTGGAAACACCATATATTTT. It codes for CASSSLSGASGNTIYF.

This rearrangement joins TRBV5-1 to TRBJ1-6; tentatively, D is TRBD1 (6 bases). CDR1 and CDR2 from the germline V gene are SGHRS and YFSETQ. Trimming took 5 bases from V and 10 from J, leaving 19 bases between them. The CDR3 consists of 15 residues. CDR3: CASREHRVGSSPLHF. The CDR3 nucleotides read TGCGCCAGCAGGGAACACAGGGTGGGGAGCTCACCCCTCCACTTT. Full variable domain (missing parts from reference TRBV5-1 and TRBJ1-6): KAGVTQTPRYLIKTRGQQVTLSCSPISGHRSVSWYQQTPGQGLQFLFEYFSETQRNKGNFPGRFSGRQFSNSRSEMNVSTLELGDSALYLCASREHRVGSSPLHFGNGTRLTVT.

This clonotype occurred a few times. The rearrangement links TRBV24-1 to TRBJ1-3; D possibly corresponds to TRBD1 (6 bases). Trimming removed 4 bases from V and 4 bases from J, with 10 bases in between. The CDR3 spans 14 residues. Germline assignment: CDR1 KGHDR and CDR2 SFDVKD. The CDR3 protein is CATSEGTRGNTIYF. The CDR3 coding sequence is TGTGCCACCAGTGAGGGGACACGCGGAAACACCATATATTTT.

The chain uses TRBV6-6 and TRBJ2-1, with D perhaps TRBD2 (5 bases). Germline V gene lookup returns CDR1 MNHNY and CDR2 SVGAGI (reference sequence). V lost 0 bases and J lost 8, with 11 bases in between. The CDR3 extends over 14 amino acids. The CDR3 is CASSYSAASYEQFF. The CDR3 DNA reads TGTGCCAGCAGTTACTCGGCGGCTAGCTATGAGCAGTTCTTC.

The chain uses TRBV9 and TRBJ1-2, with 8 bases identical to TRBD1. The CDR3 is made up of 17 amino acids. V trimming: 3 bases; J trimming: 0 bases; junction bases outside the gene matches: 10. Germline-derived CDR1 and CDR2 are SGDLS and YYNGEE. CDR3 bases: TGTGCCAGCAGCGGACCGTCTACAGGGGGTACTAACTATGGCTACACCTTC. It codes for CASSGPSTGGTNYGYTF.